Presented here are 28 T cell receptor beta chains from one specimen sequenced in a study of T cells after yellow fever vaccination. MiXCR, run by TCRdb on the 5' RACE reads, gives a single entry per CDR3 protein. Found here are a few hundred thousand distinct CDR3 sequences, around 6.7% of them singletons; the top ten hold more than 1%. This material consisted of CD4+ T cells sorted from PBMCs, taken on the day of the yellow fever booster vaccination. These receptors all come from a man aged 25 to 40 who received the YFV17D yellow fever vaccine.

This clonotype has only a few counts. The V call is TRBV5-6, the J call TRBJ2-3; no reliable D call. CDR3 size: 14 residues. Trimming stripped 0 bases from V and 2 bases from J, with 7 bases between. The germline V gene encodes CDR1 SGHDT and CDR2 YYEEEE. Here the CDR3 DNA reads TGTGCCAGCAGCTTGGGGCGGCTCACAGATACGCAGTATTTT. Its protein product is CASSLGRLTDTQYF.

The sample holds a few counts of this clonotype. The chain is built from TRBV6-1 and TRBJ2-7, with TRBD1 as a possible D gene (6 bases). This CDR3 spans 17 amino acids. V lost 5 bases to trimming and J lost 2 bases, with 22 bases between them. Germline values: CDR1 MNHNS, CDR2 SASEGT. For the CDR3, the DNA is TGTGCCAGCAGTCAACCAACCGGTGGGACAAACACCTACGAGCAGTACTTC. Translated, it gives CASSQPTGGTNTYEQYF.

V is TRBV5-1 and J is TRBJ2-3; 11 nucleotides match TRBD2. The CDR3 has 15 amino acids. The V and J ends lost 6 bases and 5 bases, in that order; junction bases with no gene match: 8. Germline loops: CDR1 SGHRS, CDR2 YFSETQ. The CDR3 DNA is TGCGCCAGCAACTTACTAGCGGGAGAGGGAGATACGCAGTATTTT. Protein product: CASNLLAGEGDTQYF. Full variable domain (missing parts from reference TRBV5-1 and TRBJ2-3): KAGVTQTPRYLIKTRGQQVTLSCSPISGHRSVSWYQQTPGQGLQFLFEYFSETQRNKGNFPGRFSGRQFSNSRSEMNVSTLELGDSALYLCASNLLAGEGDTQYFGPGTRLTVL.

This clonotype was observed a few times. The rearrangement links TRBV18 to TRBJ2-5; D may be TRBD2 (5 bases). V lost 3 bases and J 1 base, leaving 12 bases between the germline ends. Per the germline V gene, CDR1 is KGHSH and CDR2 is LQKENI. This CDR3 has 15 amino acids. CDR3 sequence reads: CASSPPLGIQETQYF. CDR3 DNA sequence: TGTGCCAGCTCACCGCCCCTCGGGATCCAAGAGACCCAGTACTTC.

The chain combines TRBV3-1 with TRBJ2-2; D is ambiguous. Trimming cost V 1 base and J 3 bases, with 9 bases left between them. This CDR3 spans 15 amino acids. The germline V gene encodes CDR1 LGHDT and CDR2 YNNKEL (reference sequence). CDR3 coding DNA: TGTGCCAGCAGCCAAGGCCCGGGCTACACCGGGGAGCTGTTTTTT. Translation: CASSQGPGYTGELFF.

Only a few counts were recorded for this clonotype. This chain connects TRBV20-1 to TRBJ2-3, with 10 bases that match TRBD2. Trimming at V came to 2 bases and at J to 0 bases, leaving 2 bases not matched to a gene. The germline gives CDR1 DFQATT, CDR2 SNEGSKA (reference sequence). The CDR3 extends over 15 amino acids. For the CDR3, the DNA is TGCAGTGCTAGACAGACTAGCGGGAGCACAGATACGCAGTATTTT. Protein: CSARQTSGSTDTQYF.

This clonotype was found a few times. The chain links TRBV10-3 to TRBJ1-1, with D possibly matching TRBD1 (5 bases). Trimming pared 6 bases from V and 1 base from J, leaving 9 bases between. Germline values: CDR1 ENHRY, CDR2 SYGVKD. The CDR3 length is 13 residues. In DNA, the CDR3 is TGTGCCATCAGCAGGGACGGGAACACTGAAGCTTTCTTT. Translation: CAISRDGNTEAFF.

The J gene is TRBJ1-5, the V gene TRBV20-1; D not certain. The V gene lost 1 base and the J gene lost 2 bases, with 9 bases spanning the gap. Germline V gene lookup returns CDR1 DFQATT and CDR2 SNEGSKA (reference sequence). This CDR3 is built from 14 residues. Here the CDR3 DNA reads TGCAGTGCTAGAGTCCAGGCCCGCAATCAGCCCCAGCATTTT. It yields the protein CSARVQARNQPQHF.

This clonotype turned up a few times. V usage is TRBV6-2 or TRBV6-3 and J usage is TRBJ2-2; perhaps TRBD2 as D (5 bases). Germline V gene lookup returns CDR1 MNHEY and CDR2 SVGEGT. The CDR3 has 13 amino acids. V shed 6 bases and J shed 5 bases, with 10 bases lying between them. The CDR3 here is CASRVGGTGELFF. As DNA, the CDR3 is TGTGCCAGCAGGGTCGGAGGAACCGGGGAGCTGTTTTTT.

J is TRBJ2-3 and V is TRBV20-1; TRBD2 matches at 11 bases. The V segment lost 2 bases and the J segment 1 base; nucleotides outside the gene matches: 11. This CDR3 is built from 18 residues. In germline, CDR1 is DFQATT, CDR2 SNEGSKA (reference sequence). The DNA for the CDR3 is TGCAGTGCTAGACGGTCTAGCGGGAGGAGGGCTGGCACAGATACGCAGTATTTT. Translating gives CSARRSSGRRAGTDTQYF.

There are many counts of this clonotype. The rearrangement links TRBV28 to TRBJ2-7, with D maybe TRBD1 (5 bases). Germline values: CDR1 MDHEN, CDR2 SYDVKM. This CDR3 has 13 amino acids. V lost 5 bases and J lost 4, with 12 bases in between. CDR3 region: CASSPSTVYEQYF. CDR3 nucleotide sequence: TGTGCCAGCAGTCCCTCGACAGTATACGAGCAGTACTTC.

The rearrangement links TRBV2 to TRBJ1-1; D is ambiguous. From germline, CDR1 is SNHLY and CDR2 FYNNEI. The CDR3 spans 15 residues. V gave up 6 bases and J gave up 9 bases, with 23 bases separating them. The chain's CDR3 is CASSVDGGRAGKAFF. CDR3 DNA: TGTGCCAGCAGCGTGGACGGAGGTAGGGCGGGAAAAGCTTTCTTT.

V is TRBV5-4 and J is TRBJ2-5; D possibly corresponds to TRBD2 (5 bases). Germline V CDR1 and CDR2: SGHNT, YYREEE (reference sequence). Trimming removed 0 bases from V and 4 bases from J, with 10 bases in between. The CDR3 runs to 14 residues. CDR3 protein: CASSLGGSGETQYF. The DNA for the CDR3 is TGTGCCAGCAGCTTGGGAGGGAGTGGAGAGACCCAGTACTTC.

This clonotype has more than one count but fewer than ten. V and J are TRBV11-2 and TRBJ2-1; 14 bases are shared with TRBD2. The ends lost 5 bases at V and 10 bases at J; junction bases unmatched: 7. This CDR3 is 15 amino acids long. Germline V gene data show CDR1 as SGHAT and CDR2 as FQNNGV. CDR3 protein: CASSPGTSGSWEQFF. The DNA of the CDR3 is TGTGCCAGCAGCCCGGGGACTAGCGGGAGTTGGGAGCAGTTCTTC. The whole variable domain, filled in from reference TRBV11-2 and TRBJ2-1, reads EAGVAQSPRYKIIEKRQSVAFWCNPISGHATLYWYQQILGQGPKLLIQFQNNGVVDDSQLPKDRFSAERLKGVDSTLKIQPAKLEDSAVYLCASSPGTSGSWEQFFGPGTRLTVL.

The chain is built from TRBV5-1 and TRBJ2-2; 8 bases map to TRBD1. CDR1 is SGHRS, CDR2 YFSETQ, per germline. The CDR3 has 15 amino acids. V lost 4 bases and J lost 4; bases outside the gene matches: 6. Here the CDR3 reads CASSEGTGPTGELFF. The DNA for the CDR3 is TGCGCCAGCAGCGAAGGGACAGGACCCACCGGGGAGCTGTTTTTT. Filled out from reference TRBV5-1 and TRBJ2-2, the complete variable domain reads KAGVTQTPRYLIKTRGQQVTLSCSPISGHRSVSWYQQTPGQGLQFLFEYFSETQRNKGNFPGRFSGRQFSNSRSEMNVSTLELGDSALYLCASSEGTGPTGELFFGEGSRLTVL.

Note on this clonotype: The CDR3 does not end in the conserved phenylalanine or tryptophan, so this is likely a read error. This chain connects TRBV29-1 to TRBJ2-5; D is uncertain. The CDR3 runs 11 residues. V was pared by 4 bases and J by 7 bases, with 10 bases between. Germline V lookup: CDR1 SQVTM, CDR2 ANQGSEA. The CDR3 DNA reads TGCAGCGTTGTCGTTCGGTGGACCCAGTACTTG. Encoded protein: CSVVVRWTQYL.

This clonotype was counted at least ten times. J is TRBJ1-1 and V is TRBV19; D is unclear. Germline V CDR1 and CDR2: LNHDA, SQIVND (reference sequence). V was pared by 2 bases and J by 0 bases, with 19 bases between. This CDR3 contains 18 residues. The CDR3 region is CASSIPPWERKLNTEAFF. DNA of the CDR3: TGTGCCAGTAGTATACCCCCGTGGGAGAGAAAGTTGAACACTGAAGCTTTCTTT.

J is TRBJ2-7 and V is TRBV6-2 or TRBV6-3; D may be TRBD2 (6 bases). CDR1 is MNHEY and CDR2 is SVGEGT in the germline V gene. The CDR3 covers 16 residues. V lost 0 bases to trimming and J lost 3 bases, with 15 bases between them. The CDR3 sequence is CASSYSIVGSGYEQYF. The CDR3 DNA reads TGTGCCAGCAGTTACTCGATTGTGGGTAGCGGCTACGAGCAGTACTTC.

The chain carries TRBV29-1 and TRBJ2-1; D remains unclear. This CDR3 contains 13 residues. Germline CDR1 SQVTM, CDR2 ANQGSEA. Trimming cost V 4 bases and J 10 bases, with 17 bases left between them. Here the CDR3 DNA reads TGCAGCGTTGGTCTAGGCCCCTTGACGGAGCAGTTCTTC. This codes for CSVGLGPLTEQFF.

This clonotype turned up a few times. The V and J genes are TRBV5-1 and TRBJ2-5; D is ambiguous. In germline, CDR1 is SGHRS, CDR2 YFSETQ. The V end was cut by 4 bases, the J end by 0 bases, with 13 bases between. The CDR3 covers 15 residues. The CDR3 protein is CASSAGLVDQETQYF. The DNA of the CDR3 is TGCGCCAGCAGCGCCGGGCTAGTCGACCAAGAGACCCAGTACTTC.

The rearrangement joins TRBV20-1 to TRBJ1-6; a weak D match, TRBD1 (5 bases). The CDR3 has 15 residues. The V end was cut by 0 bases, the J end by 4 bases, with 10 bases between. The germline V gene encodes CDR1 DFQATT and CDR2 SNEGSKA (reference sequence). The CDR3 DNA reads TGCAGTGCTAGAGATCTAGGGGCTTATAATTCACCCCTCCACTTT. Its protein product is CSARDLGAYNSPLHF.

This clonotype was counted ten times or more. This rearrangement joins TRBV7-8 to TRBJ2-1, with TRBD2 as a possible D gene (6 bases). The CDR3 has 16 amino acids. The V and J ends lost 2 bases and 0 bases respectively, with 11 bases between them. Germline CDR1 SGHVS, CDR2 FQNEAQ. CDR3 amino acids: CASSLSVAVSYNEQFF. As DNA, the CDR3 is TGTGCCAGCAGCTTATCAGTAGCGGTCTCCTACAATGAGCAGTTCTTC.

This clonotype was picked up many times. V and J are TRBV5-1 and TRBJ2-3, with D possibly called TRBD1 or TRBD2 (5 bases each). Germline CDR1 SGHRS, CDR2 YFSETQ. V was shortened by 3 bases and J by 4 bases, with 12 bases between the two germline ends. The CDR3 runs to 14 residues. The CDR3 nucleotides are TGCGCCAGCAGCTGGGGACCCGGGGCAGATACGCAGTATTTT. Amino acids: CASSWGPGADTQYF.

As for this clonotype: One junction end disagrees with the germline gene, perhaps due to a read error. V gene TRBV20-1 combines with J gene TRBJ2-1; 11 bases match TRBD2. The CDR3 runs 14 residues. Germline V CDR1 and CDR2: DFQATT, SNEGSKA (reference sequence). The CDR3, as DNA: TGCAGTGCTCCGACTAGCGGGACTGGACATGAGCGGTTCTTC. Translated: CSAPTSGTGHERFF.

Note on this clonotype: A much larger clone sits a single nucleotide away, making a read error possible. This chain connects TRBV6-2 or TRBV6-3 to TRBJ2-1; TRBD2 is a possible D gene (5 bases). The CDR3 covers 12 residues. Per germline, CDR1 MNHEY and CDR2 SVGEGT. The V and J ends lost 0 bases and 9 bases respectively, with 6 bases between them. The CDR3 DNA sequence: TGTGCCAGCAGTTACTCTGGGAGTGAGCAGTTCTTC. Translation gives CASSYSGSEQFF.

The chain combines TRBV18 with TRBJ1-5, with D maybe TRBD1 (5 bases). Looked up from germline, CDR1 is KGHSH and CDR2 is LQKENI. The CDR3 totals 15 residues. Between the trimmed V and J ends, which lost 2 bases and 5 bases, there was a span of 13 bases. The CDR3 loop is CASSPGRANDQPQHF. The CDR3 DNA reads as TGTGCCAGCTCACCAGGCAGGGCGAATGATCAGCCCCAGCATTTT.

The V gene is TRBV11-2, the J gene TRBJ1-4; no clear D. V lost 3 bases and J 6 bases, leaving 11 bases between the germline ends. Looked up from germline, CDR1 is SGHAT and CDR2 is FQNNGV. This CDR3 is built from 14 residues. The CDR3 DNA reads TGTGCCAGCAGCTTGGGAGGGCGGGATGAAAAACTGTTTTTT. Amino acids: CASSLGGRDEKLFF.

The chain's CDR3 is CASSQLAGTRSYEQYF. The DNA for the CDR3 is TGCGCCAGCAGCCAACTCGCCGGGACAAGGTCCTACGAGCAGTACTTC. The V and J genes are TRBV4-3 and TRBJ2-7, with D possibly TRBD1 on 6 matching bases. V was cut by 2 bases and J by 1 base, with 15 bases left in between. Germline-derived CDR1 and CDR2 are LGHNA and YSLEER. This CDR3 is 16 amino acids long.